The T cell receptor beta chain under discussion was sequenced for a study of T cells in Graves' hyperthyroidism and ophthalmopathy. The wider study: Peripheral blood samples were taken at initial diagnosis, prior to any treatment. The study's findings and limits: Most clonotypes expanded in thyroid above 0.001 were likewise present in blood.

There are many counts of this clonotype. Antigen: not known. Germline lookup yields CDR1 SEHNR and CDR2 FQNEAQ (reference sequence). This CDR3 comprises 13 residues. V was pared by 7 bases and J by 8 bases, with 15 bases between. It was RNA transcripts that yielded the amplified TCR beta CDR3 regions. Using the HTBI primer set, a first-round RT-PCR was run on the TCR CDR3. In TCRdb, the multiplex PCR reads were re-called with MiXCR into one record per CDR3 protein. The table lists around 700,000 distinct CDR3 sequences, approximately 36% of them singletons. Diagnoses used clinical symptoms, serum thyroxine and TRAb, thyroid ultrasound and orbital computed tomography.

Sequenced: blood. This chain links TRBV7-9 with TRBJ1-3; D is possibly TRBD1 (6 bases). The TCR was taken from a woman between 40 and 55 years old with Graves' hyperthyroidism. In DNA form, the CDR3 reads TGTGCCAGCAACCGGGGGGGGCTAGACACCATATATTTT. Protein: CASNRGGLDTIYF.